This T cell receptor beta chain is from a study of blood T cell repertoires in COVID-19. The overall study: In each case, the material was cDNA or gDNA derived from T cells, B-cell-depleted T cells, or PBMCs.

Those enrolled, adults aged roughly 18 to 89 years, came from about two dozen US areas. Participants had their cohort set by participant-reported clinical history. Per the original methods: Estimates of nucleated cell counts were drawn from the amplification of reference gene primers. Generated by immunoSEQ multiplex PCR, the TCRdb table keeps only in-frame clones and is missing some. V, J and clone size were drawn from that table, and D and trimming were deduced from the DNA. Among some 460,000 clones listed, 87% were seen once. V gave up 1 base and J gave up 6 bases, with 10 bases separating them. The germline V gene has CDR1 LNHNV and CDR2 YYDKDF (reference sequence). CDR3 length equals 15 residues.

V and J are TRBV15 and TRBJ1-6; D unclear. The receptor was derived from a woman aged 18-35 years with acute COVID-19. Sequenced material: PBMCs or T cells enriched from blood (not recorded which). The CDR3: CATSRGAVRNSPLHF. The CDR3 nucleotides read TGTGCCACCAGCAGAGGGGCAGTTCGTAATTCACCCCTCCACTTT.